Listed here are 7 T cell receptor beta chains from one sample, sequenced in a study of chemoradiotherapy in HPV16-positive cancers. The table came from immunoSEQ multiplex PCR; TCRdb's copy has only in-frame clones and leaves some out. The sample yields more than 35,000 clones, roughly three quarters seen once. The material was blood, obtained from a patient who underwent chemoradiotherapy. The origin of the receptors is a human donor with HPV-associated anogenital cancer.

Only one count was recorded for this clone. This chain connects TRBV2 to TRBJ1-4; a weak D match, TRBD1 (6 bases). The germline V gene has CDR1 SNHLY and CDR2 FYNNEI. The CDR3 runs to 16 residues. V lost 0 bases to trimming and J lost 4 bases, with 12 bases between them. This CDR3 is CASSEALYRDNEKLFF. The CDR3 region has the DNA TGTGCCAGCAGTGAAGCGCTGTACAGGGATAATGAAAAACTGTTTTTT.

The rearrangement uses TRBV7-9 and TRBJ1-2; D remains ambiguous. CDR3 size: 12 residues. The germline gives CDR1 SEHNR, CDR2 FQNEAQ (reference sequence). Trimming pared 0 bases from V and 4 bases from J, leaving 3 bases between. The CDR3 reads CASSLAGYGYTF. DNA for the CDR3: TGTGCCAGCAGCTTAGCAGGCTATGGCTACACCTTC.

The rearrangement joins TRBV2 to TRBJ2-5; D call uncertain. There are 15 residues in the CDR3. In germline, CDR1 is SNHLY, CDR2 FYNNEI. With 8 bases removed from V and 2 bases from J, the gap between germline ends came to 18 bases. CDR3 sequence (DNA): TGTGCCAGCCTTTTCCGGGCGTCTGGACAAGAGACCCAGTACTTC. Its translation: CASLFRASGQETQYF.

The J gene is TRBJ1-2, the V gene TRBV7-9; weak D call: TRBD1 (6 bases). Trimming pared 5 bases from V and 2 bases from J, leaving 15 bases between. This CDR3 spans 15 amino acids. Germline-derived CDR1 and CDR2 are SEHNR and FQNEAQ (reference sequence). The CDR3 nucleotides read TGTGCCAGCAGCCCTATATCCACAGGGAACTATGGCTACACCTTC. This sequence encodes CASSPISTGNYGYTF.

The chain uses TRBV19 and TRBJ2-7; 10 positions agree with TRBD1. CDR3 length: 14 amino acids. V lost 4 bases, J lost 9 bases, and 9 bases stayed unmatched. The V gene's germline CDR1 is LNHDA and CDR2 SQIVND (reference sequence). CDR3 region: CASSRGDRGLLQYF. In nucleotides, the CDR3 is TGTGCCAGTAGTAGGGGTGACAGGGGGCTTCTGCAGTACTTC. The complete variable domain, with remaining parts taken from reference TRBV19 and TRBJ2-7, reads DGGITQSPKYLFRKEGQNVTLSCEQNLNHDAMYWYRQDPGQGLRLIYYSQIVNDFQKGDIAEGYSVSREKKESFPLTVTSAQKNPTAFYLCASSRGDRGLLQYFGPGTRLTVT.

The chain combines TRBV9 with TRBJ2-3; D unclear. Trimming removed 4 bases from V and 2 bases from J, with 20 bases in between. CDR1 SGDLS and CDR2 YYNGEE come from the germline V gene. This CDR3 is built from 17 residues. The CDR3 here is CASSPNNGPADTDTQYF. The CDR3 nucleotides read TGTGCCAGCAGCCCAAATAACGGTCCCGCCGACACAGATACGCAGTATTTT. Based on the CDR3 plus reference TRBV9 and TRBJ2-3, the full variable domain is DSGVTQTPKHLITATGQRVTLRCSPRSGDLSVYWYQQSLDQGLQFLIQYYNGEERAKGNILERFSAQQFPDLHSELNLSSLELGDSALYFCASSPNNGPADTDTQYFGPGTRLTVL.

The V and J genes are TRBV4-2 and TRBJ1-1, with TRBD1 identical over 9 bases. Losses at the gene ends were 3 bases for V and 5 bases for J; bases not matched to a gene: 7. Germline values: CDR1 LGHNA, CDR2 YNFKEQ. The CDR3 is 15 amino acids. The CDR3 DNA follows: TGTGCCAGCAGCCAGGGACAGGGAGTGCGAACTGAAGCTTTCTTT. Translation gives CASSQGQGVRTEAFF.